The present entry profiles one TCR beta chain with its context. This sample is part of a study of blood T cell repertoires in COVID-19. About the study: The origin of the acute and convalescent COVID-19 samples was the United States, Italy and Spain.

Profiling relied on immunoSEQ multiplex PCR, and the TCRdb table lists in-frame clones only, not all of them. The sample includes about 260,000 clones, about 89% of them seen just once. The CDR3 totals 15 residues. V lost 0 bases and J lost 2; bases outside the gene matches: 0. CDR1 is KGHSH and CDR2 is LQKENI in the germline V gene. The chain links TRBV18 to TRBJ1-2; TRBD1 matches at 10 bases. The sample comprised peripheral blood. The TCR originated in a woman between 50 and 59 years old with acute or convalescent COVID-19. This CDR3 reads CASSPPGQGNYGYTF. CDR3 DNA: TGTGCCAGCTCACCACCGGGACAGGGGAACTATGGCTACACCTTC.